These 18 T cell receptor beta chains came from one sample sequenced in a study of shared clonotypes between healthy human individuals. Data came from immunoSEQ multiplex PCR; TCRdb stores just in-frame clones and leaves some out. Among about a million clones listed, around 75% were seen once. Sequenced: memory CD4+ T cells sorted from blood. Subset given: CD45RA-negative fraction. These receptors all come from a man younger than 35 in good health.

The rearrangement links TRBV7-2 to TRBJ2-5; D gene unclear. The CDR3 extends over 13 amino acids. The V and J ends lost 2 bases and 5 bases respectively, with 9 bases between them. Germline V gene sequence: CDR1 SGHTA, CDR2 FQGNSA. This CDR3 reads CASSLSVQETQYF. The CDR3 bases are TGTGCCAGCAGCTTAAGCGTCCAGGAGACCCAGTACTTC.

This clone was counted a single time. V gene TRBV13 combines with J gene TRBJ1-4; TRBD1 is a possible D gene (5 bases). Germline-derived CDR1 and CDR2 are PRHDT and FYEKMQ (reference sequence). The CDR3 length is 13 residues. Deletions cut 3 bases from V and 8 bases from J, with 10 bases between. CDR3 amino acids: CASSLTGVEKLFF. Written as DNA, the CDR3 is TGTGCCAGCAGCTTGACGGGGGTGGAAAAACTGTTTTTT.

J is TRBJ2-7 and V is TRBV11-2; D is uncertain. The CDR3 covers 14 residues. Germline CDR1 and CDR2: SGHAT and FQNNGV. Trimming pared 2 bases from V and 3 bases from J, leaving 11 bases between. This chain's CDR3 is CASSLYTPGYEQYF. CDR3 bases: TGTGCCAGCAGCTTATATACCCCCGGCTACGAGCAGTACTTC.

The J gene is TRBJ2-1, the V gene TRBV9; 8 positions match TRBD2. The CDR3 runs 15 residues. The germline V gene has CDR1 SGDLS and CDR2 YYNGEE. J was trimmed by 12 bases and V by 0 bases; bases with no gene match: 11. The CDR3 nucleotides read TGTGCCAGCAGCGTAGAAGAGCGGGGGCCTTCGGGGCAGTTCTTC. Translation: CASSVEERGPSGQFF.

A word on this clone: Other nucleotide sequences in the sample specify the same CDR3. The chain is built from TRBV5-1 and TRBJ2-3, with TRBD2 matching 7 bases. The CDR3 has 16 amino acids. The germline V gene has CDR1 SGHRS and CDR2 YFSETQ. Trimming cost V 4 bases and J 3 bases; bases outside gene matches: 11. In DNA, the CDR3 is TGCGCCAGCAGCCCCCGGCTAGCGGACCTTACAGATACGCAGTATTTT. Translation: CASSPRLADLTDTQYF.

The chain combines TRBV29-1 with TRBJ1-1, with 7 nucleotides matching TRBD1. The CDR3 consists of 13 residues. CDR1 is SQVTM, CDR2 ANQGSEA, per germline. The V segment lost 7 bases and the J segment 2 bases; nucleotides outside the gene matches: 7. In nucleotides, the CDR3 is TGCAGCGCTTTTAGGGACAGAAACACTGAAGCTTTCTTT. Translating gives CSAFRDRNTEAFF. Supplemented by reference TRBV29-1 and TRBJ1-1, the full variable domain reads SAVISQKPSRDICQRGTSLTIQCQVDSQVTMMFWYRQQPGQSLTLIATANQGSEATYESGFVIDKFPISRPNLTFSTLTVSNMSPEDSSIYLCSAFRDRNTEAFFGQGTRLTVV.

This chain uses TRBV5-6 with TRBJ1-1, with D maybe TRBD1 (5 bases). The V gene's germline CDR1 is SGHDT and CDR2 YYEEEE. V dropped 7 bases and J dropped 0 bases, with 16 bases sitting between them. The length of the CDR3 is 15 residues. The CDR3 DNA is TGTGCCAGCCGGATCGAGGGACGTATGAACACTGAAGCTTTCTTT. Its protein is CASRIEGRMNTEAFF. Supplemented by reference TRBV5-6 and TRBJ1-1, the full variable domain reads DAGVTQSPTHLIKTRGQQVTLRCSPKSGHDTVSWYQQALGQGPQFIFQYYEEEERQRGNFPDRFSGHQFPNYSSELNVNALLLGDSALYLCASRIEGRMNTEAFFGQGTRLTVV.

The CDR3 sequence: CASSLSPQKTYEQYF. The CDR3 bases are TGCGCCAGCAGCTTGTCCCCCCAGAAGACCTACGAGCAGTACTTC. The chain employs TRBV5-1 and TRBJ2-7; no clear D gene. The germline V gene encodes CDR1 SGHRS and CDR2 YFSETQ. The CDR3 extends over 15 amino acids. Between the trimmed V and J ends, which lost 1 base and 2 bases, there was a span of 13 bases.

J is TRBJ2-3 and V is TRBV7-2, with D possibly called TRBD1 or TRBD2 (6 bases each). The CDR3 sequence is 18 residues long. From germline, CDR1 is SGHTA and CDR2 FQGNSA. V lost 4 bases and J 0 bases, leaving 20 bases between the germline ends. The CDR3 bases are TGTGCCAGCAGCTCCTTATCCGGAAGGGGGAGGAGCACAGATACGCAGTATTTT. Its translation is CASSSLSGRGRSTDTQYF.

The chain links TRBV6-6 to TRBJ2-1; D is uncertain. Germline assignment: CDR1 MNHNY and CDR2 SVGAGI (reference sequence). V gave up 0 bases and J gave up 5 bases, with 8 bases separating them. The CDR3 loop spans 14 amino acids. The CDR3 bases are TGTGCCAGCAGTTACTCTCCCGGAAACAATGAGCAGTTCTTC. It codes for CASSYSPGNNEQFF.

This clone has only a few counts. The chain uses TRBV2 and TRBJ2-4, with D possibly matching TRBD2 (7 bases). The length of the CDR3 is 14 residues. V lost 7 bases and J lost 8, with 18 bases in between. The germline CDR1 and CDR2 sequences are SNHLY and FYNNEI. The CDR3 loop is CASTRGGAGDIQYF. CDR3 nucleotides: TGTGCCAGCACCAGAGGGGGGGCTGGAGACATTCAGTACTTC.

This clone appeared a single time. This chain links TRBV6-1 with TRBJ2-7, with TRBD1 matching over 8 bases. V trimming: 2 bases; J trimming: 5 bases; junction bases outside the gene matches: 2. The germline gives CDR1 MNHNS, CDR2 SASEGT. The CDR3 is 13 residues long. CDR3 sequence reads: CASSEQGANEQYF. CDR3 nucleotide sequence: TGTGCCAGCAGTGAACAGGGGGCCAACGAGCAGTACTTC.

Concerning this clone: Other DNA variants within this sample encode the same CDR3. This sequence joins TRBV19 and TRBJ1-2, with TRBD1 identical over 7 bases. CDR3 length: 14 residues. Unmatched junction bases numbered 6, after V lost 6 bases and J lost 2 bases. Germline CDR1 LNHDA, CDR2 SQIVND (reference sequence). In nucleotides, the CDR3 is TGTGCCAGTAGCAGAGGACAGGCGAACTATGGCTACACCTTC. Encoded protein: CASSRGQANYGYTF.

The rearrangement uses TRBV4-1 and TRBJ2-5; perhaps TRBD2 as D (6 bases). Trimming stripped 1 base from V and 5 bases from J, with 11 bases between. CDR3 length: 14 amino acids. Germline values: CDR1 MGHRA, CDR2 YSYEKL. Here the CDR3 reads CASSQGEVGETQYF. As DNA, the CDR3 is TGCGCCAGCAGCCAAGGGGAGGTGGGGGAGACCCAGTACTTC.

The rearrangement joins TRBV6-1 to TRBJ1-5, with D tentatively TRBD1 (5 bases). In germline, CDR1 is MNHNS, CDR2 SASEGT. The germline V and J ends were trimmed by 6 bases and 6 bases, with 15 bases remaining between them. The CDR3 spans 14 residues. This CDR3 reads CASRIQQVGQPQHF. The CDR3 nucleotides are TGTGCCAGCAGAATCCAACAGGTCGGTCAGCCCCAGCATTTT.

The rearrangement joins TRBV11-2 to TRBJ2-7; tentative D call: TRBD1 (6 bases). V lost 5 bases to trimming and J lost 5 bases, with 13 bases between them. This CDR3 comprises 13 residues. The germline CDR1 and CDR2 sequences are SGHAT and FQNNGV. CDR3 in DNA: TGTGCCAGCAGCAAACAGGGTACCCACGAGCAGTACTTC. Amino acids: CASSKQGTHEQYF. Full variable domain (outside the CDR3, taken from reference TRBV11-2 and TRBJ2-7): EAGVAQSPRYKIIEKRQSVAFWCNPISGHATLYWYQQILGQGPKLLIQFQNNGVVDDSQLPKDRFSAERLKGVDSTLKIQPAKLEDSAVYLCASSKQGTHEQYFGPGTRLTVT.

The CDR3 loop reads CASSPRTGDTYGYTF. The CDR3 nucleotides read TGTGCCAGCAGCCCGAGGACAGGGGATACATATGGCTACACCTTC. The rearrangement links TRBV7-2 to TRBJ1-2, with 9 nucleotides matching TRBD1. J lost 5 bases, V lost 5 bases, and 9 bases had no gene match. The CDR3 has 15 amino acids. From germline, CDR1 is SGHTA and CDR2 FQGNSA.

This clone appeared a single time. The chain carries TRBV10-2 and TRBJ2-3, with unresolved D. The V and J ends lost 6 bases and 8 bases respectively, with 9 bases between them. Germline V gives CDR1 WSHSY, CDR2 SAAADI. The CDR3 covers 11 residues. The CDR3 DNA reads as TGCGCCAGCAGGGACCCTCCTACGCAGTATTTT. Amino acid sequence: CASRDPPTQYF.